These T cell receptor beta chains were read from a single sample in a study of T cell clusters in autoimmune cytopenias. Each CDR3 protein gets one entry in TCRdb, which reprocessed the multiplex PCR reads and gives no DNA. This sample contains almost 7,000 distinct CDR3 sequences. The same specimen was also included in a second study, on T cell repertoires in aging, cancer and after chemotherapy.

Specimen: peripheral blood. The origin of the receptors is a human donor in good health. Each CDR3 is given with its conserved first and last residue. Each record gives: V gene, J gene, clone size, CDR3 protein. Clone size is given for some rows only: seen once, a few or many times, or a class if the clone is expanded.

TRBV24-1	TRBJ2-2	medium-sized	CATSDRFQTDTANTGELFF
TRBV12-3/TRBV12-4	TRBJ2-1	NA	CASSLRRGEVREQFF
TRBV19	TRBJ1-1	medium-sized	CASLLRGYTEAFF
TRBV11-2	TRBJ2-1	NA	CASSSLNEQFF
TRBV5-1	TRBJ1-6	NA	CASSYSDNSPLHF
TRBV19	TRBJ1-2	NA	CASSAQGRYGYTF
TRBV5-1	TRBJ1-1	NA	CASSLEGFTEAFF
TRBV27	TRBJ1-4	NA	CASSTSTNEKLFF
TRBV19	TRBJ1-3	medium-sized	CASRQRSSGNTIYF
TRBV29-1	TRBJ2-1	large	CSVGLADYNEQFF
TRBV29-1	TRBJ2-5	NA	CSGGGTKETQYF
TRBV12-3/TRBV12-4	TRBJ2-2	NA	CASSLEQGVPGELFF
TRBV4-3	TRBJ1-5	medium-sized	CASSQEGSTQPQHF
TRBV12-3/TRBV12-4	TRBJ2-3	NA	CASSLGDFSTDTQYF
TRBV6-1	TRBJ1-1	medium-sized	CASSPTLNTEAFF
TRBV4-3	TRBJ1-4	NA	CASSQEGQDRRLFF
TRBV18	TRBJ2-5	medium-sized	CASSSWGERETQYF
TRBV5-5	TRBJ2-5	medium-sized	CASSLGTGPQETQYF
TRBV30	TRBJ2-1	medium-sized	CAWSVRMTTSEQFF
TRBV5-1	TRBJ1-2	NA	CASSLARGYGYTF
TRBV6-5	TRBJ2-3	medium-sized	CASSLQGGTDTQYF
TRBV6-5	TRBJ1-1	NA	CASSPRTFEAFF
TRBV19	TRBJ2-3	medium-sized	CASSSRVLGTDTQYF
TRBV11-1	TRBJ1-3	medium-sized	CASSLEWAPGNTIYF
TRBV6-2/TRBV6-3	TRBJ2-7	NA	CASSFGGGYEQYF
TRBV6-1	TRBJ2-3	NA	CASSDLAGTSGCTDTQYF
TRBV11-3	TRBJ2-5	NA	CASSLSVQQTQYF
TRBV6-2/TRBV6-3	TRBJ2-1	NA	CASSYRQGEQFF
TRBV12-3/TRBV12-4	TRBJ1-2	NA	CASTPGGHRNGYTF
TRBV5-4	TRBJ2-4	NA	CASSPEGSGGAKNIQYF
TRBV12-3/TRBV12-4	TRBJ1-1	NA	CASSLEIYGTGPDEAFF
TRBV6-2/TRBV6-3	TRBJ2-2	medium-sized	CASTRTSPGELFF
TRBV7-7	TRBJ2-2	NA	CASSSWRGRNTGELFF
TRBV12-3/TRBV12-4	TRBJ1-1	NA	CASSPQNTEAFF
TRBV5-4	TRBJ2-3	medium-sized	CASSLDTDTQYF
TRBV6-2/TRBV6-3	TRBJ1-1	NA	CASSTSGGAPEAFF
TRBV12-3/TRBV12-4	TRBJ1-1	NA	CASSTGPHGAFF
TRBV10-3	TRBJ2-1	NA	CATRPDGMEQFF
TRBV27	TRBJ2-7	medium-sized	CASSSPKQGSHYEQYF
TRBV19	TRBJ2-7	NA	CASSSDRGGEQYF
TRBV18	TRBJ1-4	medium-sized	CASSPGGPNEKLFF
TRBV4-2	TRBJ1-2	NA	CASSQGTGDYGYTF
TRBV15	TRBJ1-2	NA	CATSRDSARRGRYYGYTF
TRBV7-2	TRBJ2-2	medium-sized	CASSVRGPHTGELFF
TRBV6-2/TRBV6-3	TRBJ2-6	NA	CASSPKGDRGNFLTF
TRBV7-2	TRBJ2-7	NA	CASSFGRENPEQYF
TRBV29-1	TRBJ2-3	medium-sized	CSAQRGGTGGTDTQYF
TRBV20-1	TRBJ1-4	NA	CSARGGQANEKLFF
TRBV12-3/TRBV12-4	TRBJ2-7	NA	CASSRGKNSGTYEQYF
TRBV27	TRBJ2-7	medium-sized	CASSLPGPPVEQYF
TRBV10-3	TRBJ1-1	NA	CAISESMQRTEAFF
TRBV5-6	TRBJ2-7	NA	CASSLVGYRDRGLYEQYF
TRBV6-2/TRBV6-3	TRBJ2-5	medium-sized	CASSYGDETQYF